This T cell receptor beta chain was sequenced during a study of T cell responses to AZD1222 COVID-19 vaccine. The repertoire was sequenced with immunoSEQ multiplex PCR; TCRdb's copy has only in-frame clones and lacks some. The data contain more than 120,000 clones, almost 90% of them seen just once; the ten biggest clones take up approximately 1.6%. The CDR3 sequence is 14 residues long. Germline V gene data show CDR1 as WSHSY and CDR2 as SAAADI. V shed 7 bases and J 2 bases; nucleotides not matched to a gene: 6. This chain uses TRBV10-2 with TRBJ2-7; TRBD2 matches at 9 bases. The sequence came from an adult who received the AZD1222 COVID-19 vaccine. The specimen was peripheral blood, collected 28 days after the second AZD1222 dose. The chain's CDR3 is CASMLAGGPYEQYF. The DNA of the CDR3 is TGCGCCAGCATGCTGGCGGGAGGGCCCTACGAGCAGTACTTC.